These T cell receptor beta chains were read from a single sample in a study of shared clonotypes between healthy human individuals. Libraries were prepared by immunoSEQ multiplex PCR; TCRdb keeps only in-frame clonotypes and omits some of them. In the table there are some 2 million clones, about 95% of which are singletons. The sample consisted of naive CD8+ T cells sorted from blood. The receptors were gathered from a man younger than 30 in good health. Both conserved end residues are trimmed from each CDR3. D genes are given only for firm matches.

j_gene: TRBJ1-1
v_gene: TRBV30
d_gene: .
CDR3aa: AWSVANTEAF

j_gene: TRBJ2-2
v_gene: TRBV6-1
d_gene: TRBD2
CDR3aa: ASSDERDYPTGELF

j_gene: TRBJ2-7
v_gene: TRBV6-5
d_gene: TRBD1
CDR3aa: ASTGDRDPYEQY

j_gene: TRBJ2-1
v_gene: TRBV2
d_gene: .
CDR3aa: ASILDVNEQF

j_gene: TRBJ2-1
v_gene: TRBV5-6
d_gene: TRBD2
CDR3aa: ASSLTGTSLNEQF

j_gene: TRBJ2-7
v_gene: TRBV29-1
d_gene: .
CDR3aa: SVGQPSSYEQY

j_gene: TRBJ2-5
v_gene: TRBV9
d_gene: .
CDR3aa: ASSVVTGTEIY

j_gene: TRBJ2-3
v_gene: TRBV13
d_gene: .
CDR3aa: ASSLYLGADTQY

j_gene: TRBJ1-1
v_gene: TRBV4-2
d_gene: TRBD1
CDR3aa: ASSPGTGGEMNTEAF

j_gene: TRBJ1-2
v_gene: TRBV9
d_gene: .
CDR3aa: ASSVAAGGDYGYT

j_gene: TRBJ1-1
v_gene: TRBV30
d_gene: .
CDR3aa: AWAIVGNTEAF